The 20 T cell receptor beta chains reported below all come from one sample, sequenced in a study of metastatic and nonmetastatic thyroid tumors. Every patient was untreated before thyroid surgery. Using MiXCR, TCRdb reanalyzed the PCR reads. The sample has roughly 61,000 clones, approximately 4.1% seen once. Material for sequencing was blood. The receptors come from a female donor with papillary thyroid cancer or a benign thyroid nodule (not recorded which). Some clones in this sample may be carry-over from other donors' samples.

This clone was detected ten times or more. The CDR3 DNA follows: TGCAGTGCTAGGAAGCGGGACAGGGACCCCTATAGCAATCAGCCCCAGCATTTT. It specifies CSARKRDRDPYSNQPQHF. V gene TRBV20-1 combines with J gene TRBJ1-5; 9 bases map to TRBD1. The CDR3 runs 18 residues. Germline trimming cut 3 bases from V and 0 bases from J; bases unmatched to any gene: 12. Germline CDR1 reads DFQATT; CDR2 reads SNEGSKA (reference sequence).

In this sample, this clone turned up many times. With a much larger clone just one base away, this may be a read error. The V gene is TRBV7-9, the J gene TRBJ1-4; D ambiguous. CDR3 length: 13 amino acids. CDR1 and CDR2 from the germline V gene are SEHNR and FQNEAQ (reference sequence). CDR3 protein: CASSLEAEEKLLF. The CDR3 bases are TGTGCCAGCAGCTTAGAGGCAGAGGAAAAACTGCTTTTT.

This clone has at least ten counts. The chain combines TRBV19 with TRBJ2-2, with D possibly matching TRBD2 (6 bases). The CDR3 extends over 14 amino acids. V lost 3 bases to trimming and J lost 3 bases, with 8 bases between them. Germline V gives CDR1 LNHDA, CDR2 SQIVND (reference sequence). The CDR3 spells CASSIWGDTGELFF. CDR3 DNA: TGTGCCAGTAGTATTTGGGGGGACACCGGGGAGCTGTTTTTT.

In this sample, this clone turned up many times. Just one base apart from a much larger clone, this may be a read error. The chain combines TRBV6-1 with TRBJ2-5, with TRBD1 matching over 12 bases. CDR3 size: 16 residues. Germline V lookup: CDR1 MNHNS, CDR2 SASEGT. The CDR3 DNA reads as TGTGCCAGCAGAGACGCGGGACAGGGGGCGAGGGAGACCCAGCACTTC. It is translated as CASRDAGQGARETQHF.

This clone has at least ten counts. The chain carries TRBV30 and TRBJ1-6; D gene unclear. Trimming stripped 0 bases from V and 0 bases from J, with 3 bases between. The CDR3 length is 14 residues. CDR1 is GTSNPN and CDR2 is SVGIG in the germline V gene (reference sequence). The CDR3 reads CAWSVDSYNSPLHF. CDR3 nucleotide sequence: TGTGCCTGGAGTGTAGACTCCTATAATTCACCCCTCCACTTT.

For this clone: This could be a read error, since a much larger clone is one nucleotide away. In nucleotides, the CDR3 is TGTGCCAGCAAAAAGGCTGTTGCTGAGCAGTACTTC. It specifies CASKKAVAEQYF. The chain employs TRBV28 and TRBJ2-7; D is ambiguous. CDR1 and CDR2 from the germline V gene are MDHEN and SYDVKM. CDR3 size: 12 residues. V gave up 7 bases and J gave up 7 bases, with 14 bases separating them.

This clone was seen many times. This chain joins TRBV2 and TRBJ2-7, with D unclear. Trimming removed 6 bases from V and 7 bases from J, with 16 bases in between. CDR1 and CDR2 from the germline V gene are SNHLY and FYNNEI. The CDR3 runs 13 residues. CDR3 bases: TGTGCCAGCAGCGACCCCCCTCATCGGGAGCAGTACTTC. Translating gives CASSDPPHREQYF.

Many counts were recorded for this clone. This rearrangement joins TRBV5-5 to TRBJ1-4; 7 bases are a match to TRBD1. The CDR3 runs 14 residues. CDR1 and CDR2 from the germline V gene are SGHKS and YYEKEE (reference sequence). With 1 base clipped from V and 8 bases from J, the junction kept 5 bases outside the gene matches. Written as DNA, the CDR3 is TGTGCCAGCAGCTTGATCAGGGGGGACGAAAAACTGTTTTTT. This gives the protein CASSLIRGDEKLFF. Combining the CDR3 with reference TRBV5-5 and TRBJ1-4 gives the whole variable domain DAGVTQSPTHLIKTRGQQVTLRCSPISGHKSVSWYQQVLGQGPQFIFQYYEKEERGRGNFPDRFSARQFPNYSSELNVNALLLGDSALYLCASSLIRGDEKLFFGSGTQLSVL.

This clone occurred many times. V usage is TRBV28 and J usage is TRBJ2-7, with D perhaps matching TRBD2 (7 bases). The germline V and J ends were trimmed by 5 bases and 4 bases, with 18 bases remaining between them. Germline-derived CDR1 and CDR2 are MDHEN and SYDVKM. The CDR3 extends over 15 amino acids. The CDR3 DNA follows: TGTGCCAGCAGTCCAAGGACGGGGGGCAGGTACGAGCAGTACTTC. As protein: CASSPRTGGRYEQYF.

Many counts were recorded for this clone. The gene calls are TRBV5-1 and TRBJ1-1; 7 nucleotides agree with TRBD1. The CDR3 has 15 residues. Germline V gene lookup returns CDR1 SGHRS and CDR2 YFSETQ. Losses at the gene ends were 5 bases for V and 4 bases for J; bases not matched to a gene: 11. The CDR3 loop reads CASSRAGGKGTEAFF. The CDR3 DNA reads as TGCGCCAGCAGTCGGGCAGGGGGTAAGGGCACTGAAGCTTTCTTT.

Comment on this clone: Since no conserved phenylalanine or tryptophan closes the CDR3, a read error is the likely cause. The CDR3 sequence: CASSFQAGPGREQYI. In nucleotides, the CDR3 is TGTGCCAGCAGCTTCCAAGCGGGACCCGGGAGGGAGCAGTACATC. The chain employs TRBV7-3 and TRBJ2-7; 7 bases line up with TRBD2. The V gene's germline CDR1 is SGHTA and CDR2 FQGTGA. V lost 3 bases, J lost 7 bases, and 12 bases stayed unmatched. There are 15 residues in the CDR3.

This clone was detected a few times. The CDR3 coding sequence is TGTGCCAGCAGCTTTGGACGGGGCCGGCGGTCTGATGGCTACACCTTC. The encoded protein is CASSFGRGRRSDGYTF. The rearrangement uses TRBV11-2 and TRBJ1-2, with D maybe TRBD1 (5 bases). The CDR3 sequence is 16 residues long. V dropped 3 bases and J dropped 6 bases, with 20 bases sitting between them. Germline loops: CDR1 SGHAT, CDR2 FQNNGV.

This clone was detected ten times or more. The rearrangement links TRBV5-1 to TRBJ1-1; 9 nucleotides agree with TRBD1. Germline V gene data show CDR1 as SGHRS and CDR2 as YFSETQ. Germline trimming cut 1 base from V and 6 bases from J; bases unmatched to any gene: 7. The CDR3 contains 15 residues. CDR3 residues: CASSLQNRGRSEAFF. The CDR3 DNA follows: TGCGCCAGCAGCTTGCAGAACAGGGGGCGTTCTGAAGCTTTCTTT.

This CDR3 is CAIPTGELFF. CDR3 DNA sequence: TGCGCCATTCCGACCGGGGAGCTGTTTTTT. The genes are TRBV5-1 and TRBJ2-2; D unresolved. The CDR3 is 10 residues long. The germline gives CDR1 SGHRS, CDR2 YFSETQ. Trimming cost V 9 bases and J 5 bases, with 5 bases left between them.

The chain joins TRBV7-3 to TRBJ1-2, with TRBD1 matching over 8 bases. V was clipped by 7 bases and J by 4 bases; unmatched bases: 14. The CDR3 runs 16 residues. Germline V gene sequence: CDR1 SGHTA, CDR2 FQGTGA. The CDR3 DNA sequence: TGTGCCAGCAACTTGACGGGGGGACAGGACCTCTATGGCTACACCTTC. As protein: CASNLTGGQDLYGYTF.

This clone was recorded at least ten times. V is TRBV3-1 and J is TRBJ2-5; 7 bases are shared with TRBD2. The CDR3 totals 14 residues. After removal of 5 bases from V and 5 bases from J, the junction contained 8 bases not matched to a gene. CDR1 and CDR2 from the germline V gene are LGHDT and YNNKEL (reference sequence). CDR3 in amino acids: CASSKGPGGETQYF. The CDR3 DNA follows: TGTGCCAGCAGCAAAGGCCCGGGAGGTGAGACCCAGTACTTC.

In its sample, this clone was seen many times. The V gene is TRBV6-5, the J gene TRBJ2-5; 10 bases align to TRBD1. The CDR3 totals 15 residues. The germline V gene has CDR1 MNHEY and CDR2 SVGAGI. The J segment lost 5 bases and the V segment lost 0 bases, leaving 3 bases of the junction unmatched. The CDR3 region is CASSYSTGGAETQYF. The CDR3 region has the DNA TGTGCCAGCAGTTACTCGACAGGGGGCGCGGAGACCCAGTACTTC.

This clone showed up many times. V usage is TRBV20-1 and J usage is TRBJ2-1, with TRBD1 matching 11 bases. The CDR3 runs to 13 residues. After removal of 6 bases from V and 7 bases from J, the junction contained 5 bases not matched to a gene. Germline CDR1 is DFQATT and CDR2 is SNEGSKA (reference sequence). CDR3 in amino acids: CSAAGQGANEQFF. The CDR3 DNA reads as TGCAGTGCCGCCGGACAGGGGGCGAATGAGCAGTTCTTC.

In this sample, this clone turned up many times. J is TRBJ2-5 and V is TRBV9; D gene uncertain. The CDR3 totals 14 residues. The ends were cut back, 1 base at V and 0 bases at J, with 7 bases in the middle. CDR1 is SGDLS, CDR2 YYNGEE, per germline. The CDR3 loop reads CASSVRADQETQYF. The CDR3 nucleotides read TGTGCCAGCAGCGTACGGGCGGACCAAGAGACCCAGTACTTC.

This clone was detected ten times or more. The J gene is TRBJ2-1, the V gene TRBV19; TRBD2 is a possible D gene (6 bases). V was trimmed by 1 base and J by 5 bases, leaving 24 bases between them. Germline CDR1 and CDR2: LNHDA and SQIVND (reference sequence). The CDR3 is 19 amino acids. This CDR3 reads CASSIVPLGGGRRNNEQFF. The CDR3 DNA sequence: TGTGCCAGTAGTATAGTCCCCCTGGGTGGGGGGAGGCGGAACAATGAGCAGTTCTTC.